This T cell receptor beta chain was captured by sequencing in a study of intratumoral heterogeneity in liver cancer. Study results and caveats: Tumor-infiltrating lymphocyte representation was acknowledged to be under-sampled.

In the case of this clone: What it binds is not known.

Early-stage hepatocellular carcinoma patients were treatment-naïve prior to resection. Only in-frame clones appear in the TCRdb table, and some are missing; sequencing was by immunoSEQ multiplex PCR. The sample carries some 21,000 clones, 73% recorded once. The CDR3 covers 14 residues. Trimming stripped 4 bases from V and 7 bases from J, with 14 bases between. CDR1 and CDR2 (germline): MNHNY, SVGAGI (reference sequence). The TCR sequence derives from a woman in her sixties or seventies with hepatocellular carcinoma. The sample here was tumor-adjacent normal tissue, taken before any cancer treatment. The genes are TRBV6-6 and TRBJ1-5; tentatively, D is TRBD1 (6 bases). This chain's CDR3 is CASSSRGEGQPQHF. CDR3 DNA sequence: TGTGCCAGCAGTTCCAGGGGCGAGGGCCAGCCCCAGCATTTT.